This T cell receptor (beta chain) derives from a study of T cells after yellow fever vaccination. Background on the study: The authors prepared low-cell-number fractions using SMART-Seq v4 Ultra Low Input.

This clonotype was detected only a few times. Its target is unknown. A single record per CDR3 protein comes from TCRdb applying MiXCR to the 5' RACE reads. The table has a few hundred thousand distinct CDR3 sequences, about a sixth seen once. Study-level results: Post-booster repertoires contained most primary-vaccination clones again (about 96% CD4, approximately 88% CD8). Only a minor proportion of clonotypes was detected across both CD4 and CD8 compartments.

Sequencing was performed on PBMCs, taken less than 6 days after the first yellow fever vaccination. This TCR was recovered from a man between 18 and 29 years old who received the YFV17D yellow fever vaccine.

CDR3 nucleotide sequence: TGTGCCAGCAGTACAGGGGATGTGGGTCAGCCCCAGCATTTT. As protein: CASSTGDVGQPQHF. This chain joins TRBV12-3 or TRBV12-4 and TRBJ1-5; 7 positions match TRBD1. This CDR3 is built from 14 residues. Trimming took 5 bases from V and 6 from J; bases not matched to a gene: 7.